This T cell receptor beta chain stems from a study of T cell clonotyping in hematopoietic cell transplantation. Study-level results: Cells were unsorted, so CD4 and CD8 contributions were not separated.

Assay: immunoSEQ multiplex PCR; the TCRdb copy retains only in-frame clones and omits some. This sample has tens of thousands of clones, with 95% found just once. This clone was observed a handful of times. Antigen: not known. V lost 0 bases to trimming and J lost 6 bases, with 9 bases between them. This CDR3 contains 13 residues. Germline-derived CDR1 and CDR2 are SGDLS and YYNGEE. This rearrangement joins TRBV9 to TRBJ1-1; D may be TRBD1 (5 bases). This TCR derives from a man aged 25-45 years in good health. Some clones in this sample may be carry-over from other donors' samples. Specimen: peripheral blood mononuclear cells. This CDR3 is CASSVDEGSEAFF. In DNA, the CDR3 is TGTGCCAGCAGCGTAGACGAGGGGTCTGAAGCTTTCTTT.